A selection of T cell receptor beta chains follows, all from one sample in a study of siplizumab effects on memory and regulatory T cells. Profiled with immunoSEQ multiplex PCR; TCRdb holds only in-frame clones, not every one. The repertoire has tens of thousands of clones, around 96% of them found once; the top ten carry roughly 0.097%. Sample: naive CD8+ T cells sorted from blood. The receptor set was obtained from a human donor in good health. The CDR3 runs from the conserved cysteine through the conserved F or W. D genes are given only for firm matches. Expanded clones are given a class, and other clones once, few, many or no size at all.

v_gene,j_gene,abundance,d_gene,CDR3aa,CDR3nt
TRBV6-5,TRBJ2-2,NA,TRBD1,CASSYWGQGDTGELFF,TGTGCCAGCAGTTATTGGGGACAGGGGGACACCGGGGAGCTGTTTTTT
TRBV4-2,TRBJ1-4,NA,TRBD1,CASSREQGSGEKLFF,TGTGCCAGCAGCCGAGAACAGGGGTCGGGAGAAAAACTGTTTTTT
TRBV4-1,TRBJ1-2,NA,NA,CASSQDRGRRAPHYGYTF,TGCGCCAGCAGCCAAGATCGGGGGCGTAGAGCGCCTCACTATGGCTACACCTTC
TRBV2,TRBJ2-5,once,TRBD2,CASSDRLAEETQYF,TGTGCCAGCAGTGATAGACTAGCGGAAGAGACCCAGTACTTC
TRBV4-1,TRBJ1-2,NA,NA,CASSEGVSGYTF,TGCGCCAGCAGCGAAGGGGTTAGTGGCTACACCTTC
TRBV6-5,TRBJ2-3,NA,TRBD2,CASSNLAGGRDTQYF,TGTGCCAGCAGTAACCTAGCGGGGGGGCGAGATACGCAGTATTTT
TRBV29-1,TRBJ2-3,NA,TRBD2,CSVEGLAGVIDTQYF,TGCAGCGTTGAAGGGCTAGCGGGGGTCATAGATACGCAGTATTTT
TRBV19,TRBJ2-1,NA,NA,CASSIGVLNEQFF,TGTGCCAGTAGTATTGGGGTCCTCAATGAGCAGTTCTTC
TRBV7-3,TRBJ2-3,NA,NA,CASINQSHYPADADTQYF,TGTGCCAGCATTAACCAGAGTCACTACCCGGCGGATGCAGATACGCAGTATTTT
TRBV13,TRBJ2-7,NA,TRBD1,CASSLSWDSPYEQYF,TGTGCCAGCAGCTTATCATGGGACAGCCCCTACGAGCAGTACTTC
TRBV6-4,TRBJ2-3,NA,NA,CASTGGYPRGTDTQYF,TGTGCCAGCACGGGTGGGTATCCCCGAGGAACAGATACGCAGTATTTT
TRBV28,TRBJ1-2,NA,NA,CASSFWRAQDYGYTF,TGTGCCAGCAGTTTTTGGCGGGCGCAGGACTATGGCTACACCTTC
TRBV27,TRBJ1-2,NA,NA,CASSLDGRNYGYTF,TGTGCCAGCAGTTTAGACGGCCGTAACTATGGCTACACCTTC
TRBV10-2,TRBJ2-2,NA,NA,CASSEKNTGELFF,TGCGCCAGCAGTGAGAAGAACACCGGGGAGCTGTTTTTT
TRBV4-3,TRBJ2-3,NA,NA,CASSQDGGPSTDTQYF,TGCGCCAGCAGCCAAGATGGAGGTCCTAGCACAGATACGCAGTATTTT
TRBV28,TRBJ1-6,NA,NA,CASVPDGNSPLHF,TGTGCCAGCGTTCCCGACGGGAATTCACCCCTCCACTTT
TRBV28,TRBJ1-2,NA,TRBD1,CASSLFGTGTGYTF,TGTGCCAGCAGTTTATTTGGGACAGGGACTGGCTACACCTTC
TRBV19,TRBJ2-7,NA,NA,CASSGLGYEQYF,TGTGCCAGTAGTGGGTTGGGCTACGAGCAGTACTTC
TRBV6-5,TRBJ1-5,NA,TRBD1,CASSVGGLGNQPQHF,TGTGCCAGCAGTGTAGGGGGCCTGGGCAATCAGCCCCAGCATTTT
TRBV30,TRBJ1-1,NA,NA,CAWSKGQGNTEAFF,TGTGCCTGGAGTAAGGGGCAGGGGAACACTGAAGCTTTCTTT
TRBV27,TRBJ2-7,NA,NA,CASSFSLPGTYEQYF,TGTGCCAGCAGTTTCAGTCTACCGGGAACCTACGAGCAGTACTTC
TRBV5-4,TRBJ2-2,NA,NA,CASWAQSTGELFF,TGTGCCAGCTGGGCACAGTCGACCGGGGAGCTGTTTTTT
TRBV28,TRBJ1-2,NA,NA,CASSLRLLALGAGYTF,TGTGCCAGCAGTTTGCGCCTCCTCGCCTTGGGGGCTGGCTACACCTTC
TRBV7-8,TRBJ2-3,NA,NA,CASSSSGGTDTQYF,TGTGCCAGCAGCTCCTCGGGGGGCACAGATACGCAGTATTTT
TRBV6-1,TRBJ1-1,NA,NA,CASSEGDVGGFF,TGTGCCAGCAGTGAAGGGGACGTAGGGGGTTTCTTT
TRBV7-3,TRBJ2-6,NA,NA,CASSLGGPGANVLTF,TGTGCCAGCAGCTTAGGGGGTCCCGGGGCCAACGTCCTGACTTTC
TRBV28,TRBJ2-3,NA,TRBD1,CASSRDRGVGDTQYF,TGTGCCAGCAGTCGGGACAGAGGGGTAGGTGATACGCAGTATTTT